One TCR beta chain is described in this entry. Its antigen remains unknown. As for time point: week 35, safety follow-up. Doses comprised 300 ug of mutant IDH1 20-mer peptide each, plus topical imiquimod. Sequenced by immunoSEQ multiplex PCR; TCRdb stores in-frame clones only, minus some. Counted here are 45,000 to 55,000 clones, 60% to 85% occurring once; the ten biggest clones make up more than 10%. This entry comes from a study of a mutant IDH1 vaccine in newly diagnosed glioma. Study-wide background: Commencement of vaccination occurred 4-6 weeks following radiotherapy alone, or concurrently with temozolomide cycles.

From germline, CDR1 is MNHNY and CDR2 SVGAGI (reference sequence). Trimming pared 6 bases from V and 2 bases from J, leaving 11 bases between. The CDR3 totals 13 residues. The sequencing here drew on PBMCs, taken from a glioma patient whose treatment included an IDH1 peptide vaccine. This chain connects TRBV6-6 to TRBJ2-7, with a weak D call TRBD2 (5 bases). The source is a man aged 35-49 years with glioma. DNA of the CDR3: TGTGCCAGCAGCAGAGGGAGTACCTACGAGCAGTACTTC. Protein product: CASSRGSTYEQYF.